These 11 T cell receptor beta chains share one sample of origin, sequenced in a study of CD8 T cells in ankylosing spondylitis. Study findings and constraints: Fewer than ten highly homologous variants made up a TCR beta motif that seemed to typify ankylosing spondylitis blood.

MiXCR was run by TCRdb on the 5' RACE reads, yielding one entry per CDR3 protein. The table includes hundreds of thousands of distinct CDR3 sequences, more than 9.5% detected once. No antigen is known for these receptors. Material for sequencing was blood, either unsorted or a sorted T cell fraction (not recorded which). The receptor set was obtained from a male donor with ankylosing spondylitis.

This chain joins TRBV2 and TRBJ1-4, with D perhaps matching TRBD1 (5 bases). The CDR3 covers 15 residues. The V gene's germline CDR1 is SNHLY and CDR2 FYNNEI. V lost 4 bases and J 3 bases, leaving 12 bases between the germline ends. The DNA of the CDR3 is TGTGCCAGCAGTGGGGTTGGGGGGTCTAATGAAAAACTGTTTTTT. Protein sequence: CASSGVGGSNEKLFF. The whole variable domain, remainder taken from reference TRBV2 and TRBJ1-4, is EPEVTQTPSHQVTQMGQEVILRCVPISNHLYFYWYRQILGQKVEFLVSFYNNEISEKSEIFDDQFSVERPDGSNFTLKIRSTKLEDSAMYFCASSGVGGSNEKLFFGSGTQLSVL.

This clonotype was counted only a few times. V and J are TRBV11-2 and TRBJ2-1; no reliable D call. The germline gives CDR1 SGHAT, CDR2 FQNNGV. Trimming shortened V by 3 bases and J by 0 bases, and 9 bases separated the two germline ends. The CDR3 loop spans 15 amino acids. Here the CDR3 DNA reads TGTGCCAGCAGCTTCGGCGTAAACTCCTACAATGAGCAGTTCTTC. This translates into CASSFGVNSYNEQFF. Complete variable domain (other parts from reference TRBV11-2 and TRBJ2-1): EAGVAQSPRYKIIEKRQSVAFWCNPISGHATLYWYQQILGQGPKLLIQFQNNGVVDDSQLPKDRFSAERLKGVDSTLKIQPAKLEDSAVYLCASSFGVNSYNEQFFGPGTRLTVL.

The sample holds many counts of this clonotype. The rearrangement joins TRBV12-3 or TRBV12-4 to TRBJ2-1; D remains ambiguous. The CDR3 consists of 13 residues. Trimming pared 3 bases from V and 4 bases from J, leaving 7 bases between. CDR3 residues: CASSLSRYNEQFF. CDR3 nucleotides: TGTGCCAGCAGTTTGTCCCGATACAATGAGCAGTTCTTC.

This clonotype was detected many times. V and J are TRBV5-1 and TRBJ1-1; tentative D call: TRBD1 (5 bases). Trimming pared 5 bases from V and 1 base from J, leaving 9 bases between. The germline gives CDR1 SGHRS, CDR2 YFSETQ. The CDR3 sequence is 13 residues long. This chain's CDR3 is CASRLQENTEAFF. In nucleotides, the CDR3 is TGCGCCAGCAGATTACAGGAGAACACTGAAGCTTTCTTT.

This clonotype appeared a few times. The CDR3 DNA reads TGTGCCACCAGCAGAGTGACAGGGGAGCTGTTTTTT. Amino acids: CATSRVTGELFF. V is TRBV15 and J is TRBJ2-2; D is uncertain. CDR3 length: 12 residues. With 1 base removed from V and 8 bases from J, the gap between germline ends came to 5 bases. The germline CDR1 and CDR2 sequences are LNHNV and YYDKDF (reference sequence). Full variable domain (missing parts from reference TRBV15 and TRBJ2-2): DAMVIQNPRYQVTQFGKPVTLSCSQTLNHNVMYWYQQKSSQAPKLLFHYYDKDFNNEADTPDNFQSRRPNTSFCFLDIRSPGLGDTAMYLCATSRVTGELFFGEGSRLTVL.

This clonotype has a count of ten or more. The chain uses TRBV4-2 and TRBJ2-3; D remains unclear. Per germline, CDR1 LGHNA and CDR2 YNFKEQ. The CDR3 length is 14 residues. V was trimmed by 3 bases and J by 3 bases, leaving 10 bases between them. CDR3 protein: CASSQSVSTDTQYF. The CDR3 DNA sequence: TGTGCCAGCAGCCAGTCAGTATCGACAGATACGCAGTATTTT.

This clonotype has just a few counts. The V call is TRBV20-1, the J call TRBJ1-3; D remains unclear. This CDR3 comprises 12 residues. Germline CDR1 and CDR2: DFQATT and SNEGSKA (reference sequence). V dropped 4 bases and J dropped 0 bases, with 4 bases sitting between them. The CDR3, as DNA: TGCAGTGCTATATACTCTGGAAACACCATATATTTT. This codes for CSAIYSGNTIYF.

This clonotype appeared once. The chain has TRBV12-5 and TRBJ1-5; D ambiguous. The CDR3 is 14 amino acids. V dropped 0 bases and J dropped 4 bases, with 7 bases sitting between them. Germline values: CDR1 LGHNT, CDR2 FRNRAP. CDR3 residues: CASGLVLGNQPQHF. As DNA, the CDR3 is TGTGCTAGTGGTTTGGTACTTGGGAATCAGCCCCAGCATTTT.

This clonotype was seen a few times. The chain has TRBV14 and TRBJ2-2; 7 nucleotides line up with TRBD1. Germline CDR1 reads SGHDN; CDR2 reads FVKESK. The CDR3 totals 19 residues. V gave up 4 bases and J gave up 5 bases; unmatched junction bases: 19. The CDR3 nucleotides read TGTGCCAGCAGCCTTTCCCCACAACTCAACAGGGGAATTACCGGGGAGCTGTTTTTT. Its protein is CASSLSPQLNRGITGELFF. The variable domain in full, with the rest retrieved from reference TRBV14 and TRBJ2-2, is EAGVTQFPSHSVIEKGQTVTLRCDPISGHDNLYWYRRVMGKEIKFLLHFVKESKQDESGMPNNRFLAERTGGTYSTLKVQPAELEDSGVYFCASSLSPQLNRGITGELFFGEGSRLTVL.

This clonotype was recorded a few times. The V gene is TRBV7-9, the J gene TRBJ2-5, with D possibly matching TRBD1 (5 bases). Germline values: CDR1 SEHNR, CDR2 FQNEAQ (reference sequence). This CDR3 has 14 amino acids. Trimming took off 1 base at V and 4 bases at J, with 10 bases between the two ends. DNA of the CDR3: TGTGCCAGCAGCTTAGGAAGGGGAAGAGAGACCCAGTACTTC. Translating it yields CASSLGRGRETQYF. Together with reference TRBV7-9 and TRBJ2-5, the CDR3 gives the full variable domain: DTGVSQNPRHKITKRGQNVTFRCDPISEHNRLYWYRQTLGQGPEFLTYFQNEAQLEKSRLLSDRFSAERPKGSFSTLEIQRTEQGDSAMYLCASSLGRGRETQYFGPGTRLLVL.

The chain couples TRBV20-1 to TRBJ2-2; TRBD1 or TRBD2 may be the D gene (5 bases each). Germline CDR1 DFQATT, CDR2 SNEGSKA (reference sequence). This CDR3 is built from 14 residues. The germline V and J ends were trimmed by 6 bases and 0 bases, with 11 bases remaining between them. DNA for the CDR3: TGCAGTGCCTCCGGGACCTCGAACACCGGGGAGCTGTTTTTT. Its protein is CSASGTSNTGELFF.